These T cell receptor beta chains were read from a single sample in a study of cytomegalovirus exposure and HLA in healthy donors. Clones were sequenced by immunoSEQ multiplex PCR, and TCRdb holds only the in-frame ones, with some missing. The sample holds 200,000 to 300,000 clones, 70% to 90% seen once. Sequencing was carried out using PBMCs. The receptors derive from a woman aged 40-49 years in good health and CMV-seropositive. CDR3s include the opening cysteine and the closing phenylalanine or tryptophan. A D gene is named only where the DNA matches it firmly. Size tells how often a clone was seen (once, few, many) or the class of an expanded clone, and some rows leave it out.

TRBV7-9	TRBJ1-5	NA	NA	CSSSFRDDHSNQPQHF	TGTTCCAGCAGCTTCCGGGATGACCATAGCAATCAGCCCCAGCATTTT
TRBV11-2	TRBJ2-7	TRBD2	once	CASSLGGSSTYEQYF	TGTGCCAGCAGCTTAGGCGGGAGTTCAACCTACGAGCAGTACTTC
TRBV30	TRBJ2-7	TRBD1	NA	CAWSRTGFYEQYF	TGTGCCTGGAGCCGGACAGGGTTCTACGAGCAGTACTTC
TRBV18	TRBJ2-5	NA	NA	CASSPTSVETQYF	TGTGCCAGCTCACCTACCTCGGTAGAGACCCAGTACTTC
TRBV18	TRBJ2-1	TRBD2	NA	CASSLLVSGSYNEQFF	TGTGCCAGCTCACTCTTGGTTAGCGGGTCCTACAATGAGCAGTTCTTC
TRBV29-1	TRBJ1-2	TRBD1	NA	CSANRGDYGYTF	TGCAGCGCAAACAGGGGAGACTATGGCTACACCTTC
TRBV7-8	TRBJ2-3	TRBD2	NA	CASRHLAGGEGNTQYF	TGTGCCAGCAGGCACCTAGCGGGAGGAGAAGGAAATACGCAGTATTTT
TRBV29-1	TRBJ2-2	TRBD1	NA	CSVVEGAGNTGELFF	TGCAGCGTTGTTGAGGGGGCCGGGAACACCGGGGAGCTGTTTTTT
TRBV29-1	TRBJ2-1	TRBD2	NA	CSVETLAGGTYNEQFF	TGCAGCGTTGAAACTTTGGCGGGAGGAACCTACAATGAGCAGTTCTTC
TRBV11-1	TRBJ1-1	NA	NA	CASSFGSGSNTEAFF	TGTGCCAGCAGCTTTGGCTCAGGGTCGAACACTGAAGCTTTCTTT
TRBV28	TRBJ2-4	TRBD1	NA	CASSSAGTGKNIQYF	TGTGCCAGCAGTTCCGCCGGGACAGGCAAAAACATTCAGTACTTC
TRBV30	TRBJ1-1	NA	few	CAWSISGGVNTEAFF	TGTGCCTGGAGTATCTCGGGGGGGGTGAACACTGAAGCTTTCTTT
TRBV7-3	TRBJ1-1	NA	NA	CASSVQGNTEAFF	TGTGCCAGCAGCGTCCAGGGGAACACTGAAGCTTTCTTT
TRBV30	TRBJ2-7	TRBD1	NA	CAWSVQGPSSYEQYF	TGTGCCTGGAGTGTACAGGGGCCCTCCTCCTACGAGCAGTACTTC
TRBV19	TRBJ1-5	TRBD1	NA	CASSGQALSNQPQHF	TGTGCCAGTAGCGGACAGGCCCTAAGTAATCAGCCCCAGCATTTT
TRBV7-6	TRBJ2-7	TRBD2	NA	CASSFESGSPYEQYF	TGTGCCAGCAGCTTCGAGAGCGGGAGCCCCTACGAGCAGTACTTC
TRBV2	TRBJ2-2	TRBD2	NA	CASSDWLAVNTGELFF	TGTGCCAGCAGTGACTGGCTAGCGGTGAACACCGGGGAGCTGTTTTTT
TRBV27	TRBJ2-1	NA	NA	CASSLPSPVNEQFF	TGTGCCAGCAGTTTACCCTCCCCCGTCAATGAGCAGTTCTTC
TRBV6-5	TRBJ2-1	NA	NA	CASMSSYNEQFF	TGTGCCAGCATGTCTTCCTACAATGAGCAGTTCTTC
TRBV2	TRBJ1-2	NA	NA	CASRVEGGGDTF	TGTGCCAGCAGGGTTGAAGGGGGTGGGGACACCTTC
TRBV28	TRBJ2-5	NA	NA	CASSLVRETQYF	TGTGCCAGCAGTTTAGTACGGGAGACCCAGTACTTC
TRBV5-1	TRBJ2-7	TRBD2	NA	CASRFAGAGEQYF	TGCGCCAGCAGATTCGCGGGAGCGGGGGAGCAGTACTTC
TRBV11-2	TRBJ1-6	NA	NA	CASSLVQGSSSPLHF	TGTGCCAGCAGCTTAGTTCAGGGTTCTAGTTCACCCCTCCACTTT
TRBV25-1	TRBJ2-5	NA	NA	CASSEAGLETQYF	TGTGCCAGCAGTGAAGCAGGCCTGGAGACCCAGTACTTC
TRBV10-3	TRBJ2-7	NA	NA	CAITRGASYEQYF	TGTGCCATCACCAGGGGCGCATCCTACGAGCAGTACTTC
TRBV7-9	TRBJ2-2	NA	NA	CASSLGRGTGELFF	TGTGCCAGCAGCTTAGGCAGGGGAACCGGGGAGCTGTTTTTT
TRBV18	TRBJ2-7	NA	few	CASSPLEGRAAYEQYF	TGTGCCAGCTCACCCCTAGAGGGCAGAGCTGCCTACGAGCAGTACTTC
TRBV30	TRBJ1-3	TRBD1	NA	CAWTDRGRRNTIYF	TGTGCCTGGACGGACAGGGGAAGGAGAAACACCATATATTTT
TRBV6-1	TRBJ1-1	NA	NA	CASSREGTEAFF	TGTGCCAGCAGTCGGGAGGGAACTGAAGCTTTCTTT
TRBV19	TRBJ1-1	NA	NA	CASSYGGSRVGITEAFF	TGTGCCAGTAGTTACGGGGGTAGCAGGGTAGGTATCACTGAAGCTTTCTTT
TRBV6-1	TRBJ2-2	NA	NA	CASSGLNTGELFF	TGTGCCAGCAGCGGACTCAACACCGGGGAGCTGTTTTTT
TRBV28	TRBJ2-2	NA	NA	CASGRGELFF	TGTGCCAGCGGCAGAGGGGAGCTGTTTTTT
TRBV7-8	TRBJ1-2	NA	NA	CASSFGGAIGYTF	TGTGCCAGCAGCTTTGGGGGGGCGATTGGCTACACCTTC
TRBV21-1	TRBJ2-3	NA	NA	CASSKGLGQGACTDTQYF	TGTGCCAGCAGCAAGGGGCTAGGACAGGGAGCCTGCACAGATACGCAGTATTTT
TRBV2	TRBJ2-2	TRBD1	once	CASRGQGANTGELFF	TGTGCCAGCAGGGGACAGGGGGCGAACACCGGGGAGCTGTTTTTT
TRBV2	TRBJ2-2	TRBD1	NA	CASRGTGANTGELFF	TGTGCCAGCAGGGGGACAGGGGCGAACACCGGGGAGCTGTTTTTT
TRBV7-9	TRBJ2-7	TRBD2	NA	CASSATGGLVYEQYF	TGTGCCAGCAGCGCGACGGGGGGACTGGTCTACGAGCAGTACTTC
TRBV18	TRBJ1-4	TRBD1	few	CASSRQGPSGEKLFF	TGTGCCAGCTCCCGACAGGGTCCTAGCGGGGAAAAACTGTTTTTT
TRBV28	TRBJ1-4	NA	NA	CASSPTAGSEKLFF	TGTGCCAGCAGCCCGACAGCAGGTTCCGAAAAACTGTTTTTT
TRBV6-1	TRBJ1-3	TRBD1	NA	CASSEGTGHGNTIYF	TGTGCCAGCAGTGAAGGGACAGGGCATGGAAACACCATATATTTT
TRBV27	TRBJ2-7	NA	NA	CASHSSYEQYF	TGTGCCAGCCACTCTTCCTACGAGCAGTACTTC